Listed below are T cell receptor beta chains from one sample, sequenced in a study of shared clonotypes between healthy human individuals. Measured with immunoSEQ multiplex PCR; TCRdb has only the in-frame clones, and not every one. The table shows over 2 million clones, with just under 95% occurring only once. The material sequenced was naive CD4+ T cells from PBMCs. The source of these receptors is a young man in good health. Some clones in this sample may be carry-over from other donors' samples. Each CDR3 is given with its conserved first and last residue. A D gene is named only where the DNA matches it firmly. Size values are once, few and many counts, or a class for expanded clones, and some rows have none.

j_call	v_call	d_call	clone_size	cdr3_aa	cdr3_nt
TRBJ2-1	TRBV29-1	TRBD2	-	CSGTGTSENEQFF	TGCAGCGGTACCGGGACTAGCGAGAATGAGCAGTTCTTC
TRBJ2-3	TRBV2	-	-	CASSPGGDTQYF	TGTGCCAGCAGCCCCGGCGGAGATACGCAGTATTTT
TRBJ2-5	TRBV6-5	-	-	CASRTQGETQYF	TGTGCCAGCAGGACGCAGGGAGAGACCCAGTACTTC
TRBJ2-3	TRBV4-2	-	-	CASSQDRMTTDTQYF	TGTGCCAGCAGCCAAGACAGAATGACCACAGATACGCAGTATTTT
TRBJ1-4	TRBV5-1	-	-	CASSLSGTNEKLFF	TGCGCCAGCAGCTTATCGGGGACCAATGAAAAACTGTTTTTT
TRBJ2-1	TRBV5-1	TRBD2	-	CASRSLADHNEQFF	TGCGCCAGCCGATCACTAGCGGACCACAATGAGCAGTTCTTC
TRBJ2-1	TRBV18	-	-	CASSGRIASSYNEQFF	TGTGCCAGCTCAGGCAGAATCGCGAGCTCCTACAATGAGCAGTTCTTC
TRBJ2-7	TRBV5-1	-	-	CASRLQDSYEQYF	TGCGCCAGCAGATTACAGGACTCCTACGAGCAGTACTTC
TRBJ2-1	TRBV5-1	TRBD2	-	CASSFSGRAFDEQFF	TGCGCCAGCAGCTTTAGCGGGAGGGCCTTCGATGAGCAGTTCTTC
TRBJ2-7	TRBV28	-	once	CASSRWDLAYEQYF	TGTGCCAGCAGCCGCTGGGACCTCGCCTACGAGCAGTACTTC
TRBJ1-5	TRBV19	TRBD1	-	CASSMGTAYSNQPQHF	TGTGCCAGTAGTATGGGGACAGCGTATAGCAATCAGCCCCAGCATTTT
TRBJ1-1	TRBV28	-	-	CATLGRYTEAFF	TGTGCCACCCTGGGCAGGTACACTGAAGCTTTCTTT
TRBJ1-4	TRBV18	-	-	CASSPGKGAELFF	TGTGCCAGCTCACCAGGTAAAGGGGCGGAACTGTTTTTT
TRBJ2-2	TRBV10-3	-	-	CAISPPGALNTGELFF	TGTGCCATCAGTCCACCAGGGGCATTGAACACCGGGGAGCTGTTTTTT
TRBJ1-4	TRBV18	-	-	CASSPPDGAQNEKLFF	TGTGCCAGCTCACCACCGGATGGCGCCCAAAATGAAAAACTGTTTTTT
TRBJ2-3	TRBV15	-	-	CATSRAPIDTQYF	TGTGCCACCAGCAGAGCCCCCATAGATACGCAGTATTTT
TRBJ2-3	TRBV7-8	-	-	CASSRGDYYTDTQYF	TGTGCCAGCAGCAGGGGGGACTATTACACAGATACGCAGTATTTT
TRBJ2-3	TRBV18	-	-	CASSPIGTPRGDTQYF	TGTGCCAGCTCACCAATCGGGACCCCCAGGGGAGATACGCAGTATTTT
TRBJ2-3	TRBV5-6	-	-	CASSLVGGKPDTQYF	TGTGCCAGCAGCCTGGTGGGCGGGAAGCCAGATACGCAGTATTTT
TRBJ1-5	TRBV28	-	few	CASSLEQPQHF	TGTGCCAGCAGTTTGGAACAGCCCCAGCATTTT
TRBJ2-2	TRBV6-6	-	-	CASNLDWNTGELFF	TGTGCCAGCAATTTGGACTGGAACACCGGGGAGCTGTTTTTT
TRBJ1-3	TRBV5-1	-	-	CASSWGDAGNTIYF	TGCGCCAGCAGCTGGGGGGATGCTGGAAACACCATATATTTT
TRBJ2-1	TRBV28	TRBD2	-	CASSLFPGLVINEQFF	TGTGCCAGCAGTTTGTTCCCCGGACTAGTAATAAATGAGCAGTTCTTC
TRBJ2-7	TRBV7-3	TRBD1	-	CASSKAGTGASYEQYF	TGTGCCAGCAGCAAGGCGGGGACAGGGGCCTCCTACGAGCAGTACTTC
TRBJ1-1	TRBV7-9	TRBD1	-	CASSTWDRKNTEAFF	TGTGCCAGCAGCACCTGGGACAGAAAGAACACTGAAGCTTTCTTT
TRBJ2-4	TRBV28	-	once	CASRHPLGGTPRGQAKNIQYF	TGTGCCAGCCGTCACCCGCTCGGCGGGACCCCCAGGGGTCAAGCCAAAAACATTCAGTACTTC
TRBJ2-7	TRBV19	-	-	CASSTPGQGLDEQYF	TGTGCCAGTAGTACACCGGGACAGGGACTAGACGAGCAGTACTTC
TRBJ2-7	TRBV18	-	once	CASSPQGLTSYEQYF	TGTGCCAGCTCACCACAAGGACTCACCTCCTACGAGCAGTACTTC
TRBJ1-1	TRBV2	-	-	CASRGRNTEAFF	TGTGCCAGCAGGGGCAGGAACACTGAAGCTTTCTTT
TRBJ1-2	TRBV6-6	-	-	CASRSQGNYGYTF	TGTGCCAGCAGATCACAGGGAAACTATGGCTACACCTTC
TRBJ2-7	TRBV28	-	-	CASSPGQKVYEQYF	TGTGCCAGCAGTCCCGGACAGAAAGTCTACGAGCAGTACTTC
TRBJ1-5	TRBV6-6	TRBD1	-	CASSTRQGRDQPQHF	TGTGCCAGCAGTACGCGACAGGGGCGCGATCAGCCCCAGCATTTT
TRBJ1-3	TRBV2	-	-	CASRGTPSGNTIYF	TGTGCCAGCAGAGGGACACCCTCTGGAAACACCATATATTTT
TRBJ1-5	TRBV7-8	TRBD1	-	CASSPSRGPSNQPQHF	TGTGCCAGCAGCCCTTCCAGGGGGCCGAGCAATCAGCCCCAGCATTTT
TRBJ2-1	TRBV5-4	TRBD2	-	CASAGLAESNEQFF	TGTGCCAGCGCGGGACTAGCGGAGTCCAATGAGCAGTTCTTC
TRBJ2-7	TRBV6-5	-	once	CASSPPGGRGHEQYF	TGTGCCAGCAGTCCTCCCGGGGGCAGGGGCCACGAGCAGTACTTC
TRBJ2-5	TRBV28	-	-	CASSAPKETQYF	TGTGCCAGCAGTGCTCCGAAAGAGACCCAGTACTTC
TRBJ2-5	TRBV7-3	TRBD2	-	CASSFGGVQTQYF	TGTGCCAGCAGCTTTGGGGGGGTCCAGACCCAGTACTTC
TRBJ2-7	TRBV7-3	TRBD1	-	CASRKTGLGAYEQYF	TGTGCCAGCAGGAAGACAGGGCTCGGCGCCTACGAGCAGTACTTC
TRBJ2-7	TRBV7-2	-	-	CASSFFPLSGAYEQYF	TGTGCCAGCAGCTTTTTCCCCTTGTCGGGAGCCTACGAGCAGTACTTC
TRBJ1-2	TRBV7-8	TRBD1	-	CASSLNAGGNYGYTF	TGTGCCAGCAGCTTAAATGCAGGGGGGAACTATGGCTACACCTTC
TRBJ1-1	TRBV7-2	-	-	CASGIGGSTEAFF	TGTGCCAGCGGAATAGGGGGGAGCACTGAAGCTTTCTTT